This T cell receptor (beta chain) comes out of a study of response to subunit inactivated influenza vaccine. Study-wide results and limits: It was the authors' suggestion that each seasonal influenza vaccination recruits few new T cells.

One entry per CDR3 protein, called by TCRdb with MiXCR from the RT-PCR reads. The sample carries under 850,000 distinct CDR3 sequences, 18% recorded once. The CDR3 length is 15 residues. Germline V gene lookup returns CDR1 PRHDT and CDR2 FYEKMQ (reference sequence). V gave up 4 bases and J gave up 2 bases, with 13 bases separating them. Comments on this clonotype: Its antigen is not identified.

The source was PBMCs from blood, collected roughly 5 days after vaccination. The receptor was derived from a man aged 45-65 years who received an inactivated influenza vaccine. The V call is TRBV13, the J call TRBJ2-3, with D perhaps matching TRBD2 (6 bases). The chain's CDR3 is CASSYRDSSTDTQYF. DNA for the CDR3: TGTGCCAGCAGCTACCGGGACTCCTCCACAGATACGCAGTATTTT.